Shown below are 15 T cell receptor beta chains from a single sample sequenced in a study of OX40 agonist ivuxolimab in advanced cancers. The method was immunoSEQ multiplex PCR; TCRdb's version includes in-frame clones alone and lacks a portion of them. The sample has 55,000 to 75,000 clones; about 87% are singletons. Source: CD4+ or CD8+ T cells sorted from blood, taken in a trial of the OX40 agonist ivuxolimab. The receptors originated from an adult with an advanced solid tumor such as melanoma, head and neck, liver or kidney cancer.

This chain joins TRBV11-2 and TRBJ1-5, with D tentatively TRBD1 (6 bases). Germline CDR1 reads SGHAT; CDR2 reads FQNNGV. This CDR3 spans 14 amino acids. V was trimmed by 0 bases and J by 7 bases, leaving 10 bases between them. CDR3 amino acids: CASSLEGAAQPQHF. DNA for the CDR3: TGTGCCAGCAGCTTAGAGGGGGCAGCGCAGCCCCAGCATTTT.

The CDR3 sequence: CASSSAAGSYNEQFF. The DNA for the CDR3 is TGTGCCAGCAGCTCAGCGGCCGGTTCCTACAATGAGCAGTTCTTC. The V call is TRBV11-3, the J call TRBJ2-1; a weak D match, TRBD2 (5 bases). This CDR3 spans 15 amino acids. Germline CDR1 SGHNT, CDR2 YENEEA. The germline V and J ends were trimmed by 4 bases and 1 base, with 11 bases remaining between them.

The chain recombines TRBV18 with TRBJ2-7; possible D gene TRBD1, 7 bases. The CDR3 runs to 15 residues. Trimming took 3 bases from V and 4 from J, leaving 16 bases between them. Germline CDR1 and CDR2: KGHSH and LQKENI. The CDR3 loop is CASSPAAGGWYEQYF. CDR3 nucleotides: TGTGCCAGCTCACCCGCGGCAGGGGGGTGGTACGAGCAGTACTTC.

The chain combines TRBV6-6 with TRBJ2-3; 8 nucleotides line up with TRBD2. The CDR3 length is 16 residues. CDR1 and CDR2 (germline): MNHNY, SVGAGI (reference sequence). Trimming at V came to 0 bases and at J to 2 bases, leaving 4 bases not matched to a gene. CDR3 bases: TGTGCCAGCAGTTACTCGCGGGGGGTCGTCACAGATACGCAGTATTTT. Protein sequence: CASSYSRGVVTDTQYF.

This clone appeared a single time. This chain joins TRBV29-1 and TRBJ2-5, with D unresolved. The length of the CDR3 is 12 residues. The V gene's germline CDR1 is SQVTM and CDR2 ANQGSEA. Trimming cost V 2 bases and J 4 bases, with 8 bases left between them. The CDR3 region is CSVEPIGETQYF. CDR3 in DNA: TGCAGCGTTGAACCGATCGGAGAGACCCAGTACTTC. Together with reference TRBV29-1 and TRBJ2-5, the CDR3 gives the full variable domain: SAVISQKPSRDICQRGTSLTIQCQVDSQVTMMFWYRQQPGQSLTLIATANQGSEATYESGFVIDKFPISRPNLTFSTLTVSNMSPEDSSIYLCSVEPIGETQYFGPGTRLLVL.

This clone was seen more than once but under ten times. V usage is TRBV7-6 and J usage is TRBJ1-1; 7 bases fit TRBD1. With 0 bases clipped from V and 5 bases from J, the junction kept 3 bases outside the gene matches. Germline V gives CDR1 SGHVS, CDR2 FNYEAQ. This CDR3 region has 14 residues. The CDR3 is CASSLAPGGTEAFF. CDR3 DNA sequence: TGTGCCAGCAGCTTAGCTCCAGGGGGAACTGAAGCTTTCTTT.

This clone was recorded a few times. The chain links TRBV5-1 to TRBJ2-3, with 7 nucleotides matching TRBD1. The CDR3 is 15 amino acids. Germline values: CDR1 SGHRS, CDR2 YFSETQ. V shed 4 bases and J 2 bases; nucleotides not matched to a gene: 7. The CDR3: CASSEGAIHTDTQYF. CDR3 DNA sequence: TGCGCCAGCAGCGAGGGGGCGATCCACACAGATACGCAGTATTTT. Full variable domain (missing parts from reference TRBV5-1 and TRBJ2-3): KAGVTQTPRYLIKTRGQQVTLSCSPISGHRSVSWYQQTPGQGLQFLFEYFSETQRNKGNFPGRFSGRQFSNSRSEMNVSTLELGDSALYLCASSEGAIHTDTQYFGPGTRLTVL.

J is TRBJ2-3 and V is TRBV28; 9 bases map to TRBD1. The V gene end was trimmed by 5 bases and the J gene end by 1 base; junction bases not matched to a gene: 7. Germline values: CDR1 MDHEN, CDR2 SYDVKM. This CDR3 comprises 16 residues. CDR3 coding DNA: TGTGCCAGCAGTATCAGACAGGGGGAGCGCACAGATACGCAGTATTTT. Amino acid sequence: CASSIRQGERTDTQYF.

This clone was seen more than once but under ten times. The rearrangement joins TRBV15 to TRBJ2-1; D ambiguous. Trimming left V 3 bases short and J 3 bases short, with 3 bases between. Germline V gene data show CDR1 as LNHNV and CDR2 as YYDKDF (reference sequence). The CDR3 totals 12 residues. The CDR3 loop is CATSSRYNEQFF. The CDR3 nucleotides read TGTGCCACCAGCAGCCGCTACAATGAGCAGTTCTTC.

In DNA, the CDR3 is TGTGCCAGCAGTTACACCCAGGGAGGGGAGACCCAGTACTTC. It is translated as CASSYTQGGETQYF. The rearrangement joins TRBV6-5 to TRBJ2-5, with 7 bases lining up with TRBD2. V lost 2 bases to trimming and J lost 5 bases; unmatched junction nucleotides: 5. The CDR3 consists of 14 residues. CDR1 and CDR2 from the germline V gene are MNHEY and SVGAGI.

The chain carries TRBV9 and TRBJ2-5; weak D call: TRBD1 (7 bases). Germline assignment: CDR1 SGDLS and CDR2 YYNGEE. This CDR3 region has 14 residues. V dropped 0 bases and J dropped 5 bases, with 11 bases sitting between them. In DNA form, the CDR3 reads TGTGCCAGCAGCGTAGTCCCAGGGGGGGAGACCCAGTACTTC. It translates to CASSVVPGGETQYF.

CDR3 in amino acids: CASSLDRTGGNSPLHF. The CDR3 nucleotides read TGTGCCAGCAGTTTAGATAGGACAGGGGGTAATTCACCCCTCCACTTT. The chain joins TRBV6-5 to TRBJ1-6; 10 positions match TRBD1. CDR1 is MNHEY, CDR2 SVGAGI, per germline. Trimming cost V 4 bases and J 6 bases; bases outside gene matches: 6. This CDR3 has 16 amino acids.

V and J are TRBV4-3 and TRBJ2-4; 9 bases line up with TRBD2. Germline V gene sequence: CDR1 LGHNA, CDR2 YSLEER. V was clipped by 1 base and J by 7 bases; unmatched bases: 14. The CDR3 contains 18 residues. The CDR3 sequence is CASSQGFQAGGQPNIQYF. Here the CDR3 DNA reads TGCGCCAGCAGCCAAGGTTTCCAGGCGGGAGGGCAGCCGAACATTCAGTACTTC.

This rearrangement joins TRBV5-8 to TRBJ1-1; the D is unclear. Germline V gene data show CDR1 as SGHTS and CDR2 as YDEGEE. Trimming cost V 2 bases and J 3 bases, with 8 bases left between them. This CDR3 is built from 13 residues. CDR3 sequence: CASSFGGYTEAFF. The CDR3 coding sequence is TGTGCCAGCAGCTTTGGTGGGTACACTGAAGCTTTCTTT.

The chain joins TRBV5-1 to TRBJ1-6, with 10 nucleotides matching TRBD1. Germline values: CDR1 SGHRS, CDR2 YFSETQ. Trimming cost V 0 bases and J 0 bases; bases outside gene matches: 0. There are 17 residues in the CDR3. The CDR3: CASSLGTGGSYNSPLHF. The CDR3, as DNA: TGCGCCAGCAGCTTGGGGACAGGGGGCTCCTATAATTCACCCCTCCACTTT.